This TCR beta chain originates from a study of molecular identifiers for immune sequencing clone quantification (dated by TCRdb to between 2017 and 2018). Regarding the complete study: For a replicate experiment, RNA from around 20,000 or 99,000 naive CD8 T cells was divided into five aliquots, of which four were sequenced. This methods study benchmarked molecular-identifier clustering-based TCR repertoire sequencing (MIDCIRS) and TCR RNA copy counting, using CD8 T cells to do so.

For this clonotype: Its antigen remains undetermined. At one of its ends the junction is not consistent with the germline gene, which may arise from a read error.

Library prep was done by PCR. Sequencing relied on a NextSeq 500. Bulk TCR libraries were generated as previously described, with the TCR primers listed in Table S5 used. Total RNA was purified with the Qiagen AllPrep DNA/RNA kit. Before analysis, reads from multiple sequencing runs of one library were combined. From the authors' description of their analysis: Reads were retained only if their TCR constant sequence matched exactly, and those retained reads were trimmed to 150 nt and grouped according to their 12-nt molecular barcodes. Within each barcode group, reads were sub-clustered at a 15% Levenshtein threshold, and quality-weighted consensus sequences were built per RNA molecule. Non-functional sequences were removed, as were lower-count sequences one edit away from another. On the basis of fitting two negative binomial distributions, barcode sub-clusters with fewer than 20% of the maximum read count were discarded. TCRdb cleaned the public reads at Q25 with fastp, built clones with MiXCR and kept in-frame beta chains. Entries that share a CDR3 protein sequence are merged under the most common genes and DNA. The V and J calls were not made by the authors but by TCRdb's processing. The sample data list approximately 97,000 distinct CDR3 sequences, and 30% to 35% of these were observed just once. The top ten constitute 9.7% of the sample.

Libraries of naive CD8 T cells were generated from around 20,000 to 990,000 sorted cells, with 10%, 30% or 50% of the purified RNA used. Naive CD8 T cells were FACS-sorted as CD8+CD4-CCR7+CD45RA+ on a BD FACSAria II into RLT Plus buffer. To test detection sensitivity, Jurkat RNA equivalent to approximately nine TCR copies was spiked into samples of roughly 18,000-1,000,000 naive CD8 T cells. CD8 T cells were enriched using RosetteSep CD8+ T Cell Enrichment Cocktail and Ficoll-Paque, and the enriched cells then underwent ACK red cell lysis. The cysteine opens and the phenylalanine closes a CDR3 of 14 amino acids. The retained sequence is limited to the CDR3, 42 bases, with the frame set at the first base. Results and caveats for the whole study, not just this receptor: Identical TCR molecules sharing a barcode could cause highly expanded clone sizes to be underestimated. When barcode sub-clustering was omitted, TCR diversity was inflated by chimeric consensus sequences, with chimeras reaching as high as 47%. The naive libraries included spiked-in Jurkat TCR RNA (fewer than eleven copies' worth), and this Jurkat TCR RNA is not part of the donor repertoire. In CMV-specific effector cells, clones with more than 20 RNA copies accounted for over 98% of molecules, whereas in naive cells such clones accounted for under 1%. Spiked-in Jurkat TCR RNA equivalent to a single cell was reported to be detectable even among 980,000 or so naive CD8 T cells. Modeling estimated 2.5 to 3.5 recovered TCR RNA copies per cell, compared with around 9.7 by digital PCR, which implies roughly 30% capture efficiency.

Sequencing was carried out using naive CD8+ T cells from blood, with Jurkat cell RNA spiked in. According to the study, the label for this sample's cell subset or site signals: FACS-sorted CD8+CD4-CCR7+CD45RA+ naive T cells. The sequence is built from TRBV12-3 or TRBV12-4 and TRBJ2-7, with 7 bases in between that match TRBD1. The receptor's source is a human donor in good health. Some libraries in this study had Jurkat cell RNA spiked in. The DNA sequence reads TGTGCCAGCAGTTCGCCGGGACAGATCTACGAGCAGTGCTTC. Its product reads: CASSSPGQIYEQCF.